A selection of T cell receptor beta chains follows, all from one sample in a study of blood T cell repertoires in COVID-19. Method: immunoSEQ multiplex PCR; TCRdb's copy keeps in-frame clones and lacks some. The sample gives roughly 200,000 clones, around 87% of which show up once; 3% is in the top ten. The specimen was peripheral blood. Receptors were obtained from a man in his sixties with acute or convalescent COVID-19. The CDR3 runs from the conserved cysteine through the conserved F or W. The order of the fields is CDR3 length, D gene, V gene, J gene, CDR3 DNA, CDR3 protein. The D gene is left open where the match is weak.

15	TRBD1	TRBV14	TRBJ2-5	TGTGCCAGCAGCCAAGATAACAGGGGGCCAGAGACCCAGTACTTC	CASSQDNRGPETQYF
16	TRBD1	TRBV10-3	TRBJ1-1	TGTGCCATCAGGAATAGACAGGGGCAGGGGAACACTGAAGCTTTCTTT	CAIRNRQGQGNTEAFF
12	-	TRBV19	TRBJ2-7	TGTGCCAGTAGCAGCGGTACATACGAGCAGTACTTC	CASSSGTYEQYF
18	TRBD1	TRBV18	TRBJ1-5	TGTGCCAGCTCACCCGGATTGACAGGGGAGGTTAGCAATCAGCCCCAGCATTTT	CASSPGLTGEVSNQPQHF
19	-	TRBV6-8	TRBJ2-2	TGTGCCACCCCCCCCCGCTTGCGGAGTCTTGGAGGGAACACCGGGGAGCTGTTTTTT	CATPPRLRSLGGNTGELFF
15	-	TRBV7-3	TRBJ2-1	TGTGCCAGTGCTGTGGGGGGAACGGTTTACAATGAGCAGTTCTTC	CASAVGGTVYNEQFF
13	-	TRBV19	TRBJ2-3	TGTGCCAGCGGGACACTCCACGGGGATACGCAGTATTTT	CASGTLHGDTQYF
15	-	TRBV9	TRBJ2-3	TGTGCCAGCAGTTTAGACTACTCTAGCACAGATACGCAGTATTTT	CASSLDYSSTDTQYF
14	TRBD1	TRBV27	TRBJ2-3	TGTGCCAGCAGTCAACAGGGGTATGGAGATACGCAGTATTTT	CASSQQGYGDTQYF
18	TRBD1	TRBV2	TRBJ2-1	TGTGCCAGCAGTGCAGCCAGTCGGACAGGGGGCATCTACAATGAGCAGTTCTTC	CASSAASRTGGIYNEQFF
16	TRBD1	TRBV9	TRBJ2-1	TGTGCCAGCAGCGTAGCCGCAGGGGGAACCTATAATGAGCAGTTCTTC	CASSVAAGGTYNEQFF
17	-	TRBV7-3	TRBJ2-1	TGTGCCAGCAGCTTACGTGGCGGGGCAGGGGGCTACAATGAGCAGTTCTTC	CASSLRGGAGGYNEQFF
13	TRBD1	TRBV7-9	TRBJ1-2	TGTGCCAGCAGCTTAGCGGGGACAGATGGCTACACCTTC	CASSLAGTDGYTF
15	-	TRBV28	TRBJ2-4	TGTGCCAGCAGTTTAGGGGGCACGGCCAAAAACATTCAGTACTTC	CASSLGGTAKNIQYF
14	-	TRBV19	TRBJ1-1	TGTGCCACCGAGTTGATTTGGGGCGGGGGGAAAGCTTTCTTT	CATELIWGGGKAFF
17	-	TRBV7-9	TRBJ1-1	TGTGCCAGCAGCTACGGGGGTCAGGAGGGGAGAAACACTGAAGCTTTCTTT	CASSYGGQEGRNTEAFF
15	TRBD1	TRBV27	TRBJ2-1	TGTGCCAGCAGTCTGGACAGGGGCGCCTACAATGAGCAGTTCTTC	CASSLDRGAYNEQFF
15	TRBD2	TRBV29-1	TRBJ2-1	TGCAGCGGATCCAGACTAGCGGGCCAGTACAATGAGCAGTTCTTC	CSGSRLAGQYNEQFF
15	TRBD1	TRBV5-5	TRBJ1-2	TGTGCCAGCACCATTGCGGGACAGGGCAACTATGGCTACACCTTC	CASTIAGQGNYGYTF
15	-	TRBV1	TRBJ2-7	TGCACCAGCAGCCAAGGGCTAGCGGCCCCCTACGAGCAGTACTTC	CTSSQGLAAPYEQYF
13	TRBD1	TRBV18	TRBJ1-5	TGTGCCAGCTCACCCGACAGGGCTCAGCCCCAGCATTTT	CASSPDRAQPQHF
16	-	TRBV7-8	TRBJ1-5	TGTGCCAGCAGCGTCAACCGGGACACTCGTAATCAGCCCCAGCATTTT	CASSVNRDTRNQPQHF